The 27 T cell receptor beta chains listed next were all sequenced from one sample in a study of monozygotic twins with inflammatory bowel disease. One entry per CDR3 protein, without DNA, is what TCRdb gives after re-calling the 5' RACE reads. Recorded for this sample: 300,000 to 450,000 distinct CDR3 sequences. Material for sequencing was blood. The receptors originated from a human donor with ulcerative colitis or Crohn's disease, or a healthy co-twin of an affected twin (not recorded which).

The genes are TRBV12-5 and TRBJ2-5; TCRdb gives TRBD1 as the D gene, but with no DNA this cannot be confirmed. CDR1 is LGHNT, CDR2 FRNRAP, per germline. The CDR3 is 17 residues long. The CDR3 sequence: CASGLVLGGAVQETQYF.

The chain carries TRBV7-6 and TRBJ1-2. The germline V gene has CDR1 SGHVS and CDR2 FNYEAQ. The CDR3 runs 13 residues. The CDR3 sequence: CASSLQDFYGYTF.

The genes are TRBV9 and TRBJ2-1; the TRBD1 assignment by TCRdb is unverifiable without DNA. This CDR3 comprises 17 residues. Germline V gene lookup returns CDR1 SGDLS and CDR2 YYNGEE. CDR3 sequence: CASSATGTGAFYNEQFF.

This CDR3 reads CASSLGPYDYGYTF. The chain uses TRBV7-2 and TRBJ1-2; TCRdb selects TRBD1, and the lack of DNA leaves this call unchecked. CDR3 length: 14 amino acids. Germline CDR1 is SGHTA and CDR2 is FQGNSA.

This chain connects TRBV30 to TRBJ1-2. The CDR3 runs to 14 residues. Germline CDR1 is GTSNPN and CDR2 is SVGIG (reference sequence). CDR3 loop: CAWSADSNGYGYTF.

The gene calls are TRBV5-1 and TRBJ2-2; checking the TCRdb D call of TRBD2 is not possible without DNA. Looked up from germline, CDR1 is SGHRS and CDR2 is YFSETQ. This CDR3 region has 13 residues. The CDR3 spells CASYGGDTGELFF.

The J gene is TRBJ1-6, the V gene TRBV19; TCRdb gives TRBD1 as the D gene, but with no DNA this cannot be confirmed. This CDR3 is 12 amino acids long. From germline, CDR1 is LNHDA and CDR2 SQIVND (reference sequence). CDR3 in amino acids: CASRTGNSPLHF.

The chain carries TRBV10-3 and TRBJ1-5; the D gene TCRdb calls, TRBD1, cannot be checked with no DNA. Germline V CDR1 and CDR2: ENHRY, SYGVKD. This CDR3 has 18 amino acids. The CDR3 here is CAISESGTGEGNYQPQHF.

V gene TRBV13 combines with J gene TRBJ2-7; without DNA, the TCRdb call of TRBD1 cannot be checked. The CDR3 covers 13 residues. Germline CDR1 reads PRHDT; CDR2 reads FYEKMQ (reference sequence). CDR3 residues: CASSPRGGAEQYF.

This chain connects TRBV20-1 to TRBJ1-1; checking the TCRdb D call of TRBD1 is not possible without DNA. This CDR3 is 16 amino acids long. The germline gives CDR1 DFQATT, CDR2 SNEGSKA (reference sequence). CDR3 amino acids: CSAPGRGHLRDTEAFF.

This rearrangement joins TRBV12-3 or TRBV12-4 to TRBJ1-2; lacking DNA, the TRBD1 call made by TCRdb goes unchecked. The length of the CDR3 is 14 residues. CDR3 protein: CASSRTDPNYGYTF.

This rearrangement joins TRBV30 to TRBJ2-3; TCRdb picks TRBD2, but there is no DNA to check that call. Per the germline V gene, CDR1 is GTSNPN and CDR2 is SVGIG (reference sequence). This CDR3 spans 14 amino acids. The chain's CDR3 is CAWSRLAGGDTQYF.

This chain uses TRBV7-9 with TRBJ2-7. Germline-derived CDR1 and CDR2 are SEHNR and FQNEAQ (reference sequence). This CDR3 contains 14 residues. This CDR3 is CASSPSSATNEQYF.

The chain combines TRBV15 with TRBJ1-2; TCRdb outputs TRBD1, but without DNA this stays unchecked. CDR1 is LNHNV, CDR2 YYDKDF, per germline (reference sequence). This CDR3 is 15 amino acids long. The CDR3 is CATSRGPGNNYGYTF. The full variable domain, completed using reference TRBV15 and TRBJ1-2, is DAMVIQNPRYQVTQFGKPVTLSCSQTLNHNVMYWYQQKSSQAPKLLFHYYDKDFNNEADTPDNFQSRRPNTSFCFLDIRSPGLGDTAMYLCATSRGPGNNYGYTFGSGTRLTVV.

CDR3: CAISESFSQSPGQPQHF. The chain combines TRBV10-3 with TRBJ1-5; TCRdb reports TRBD1, a call that lacks DNA to check it against. This CDR3 is built from 17 residues. The germline V gene has CDR1 ENHRY and CDR2 SYGVKD.

The chain carries TRBV5-4 and TRBJ2-3; as DNA is missing, the TRBD1 call by TCRdb cannot be tested. Germline loops: CDR1 SGHNT, CDR2 YYREEE (reference sequence). There are 11 residues in the CDR3. The CDR3 here is CASDGGDTQYF.

CDR3 loop: CASSPPGGKENIQYF. The V call is TRBV19, the J call TRBJ2-4; TCRdb calls TRBD1, which cannot be checked without DNA. The CDR3 consists of 15 residues. Germline CDR1 LNHDA, CDR2 SQIVND (reference sequence).

The chain combines TRBV19 with TRBJ2-1; TCRdb selects TRBD1, and the lack of DNA leaves this call unchecked. The CDR3 extends over 15 amino acids. Per the germline V gene, CDR1 is LNHDA and CDR2 is SQIVND (reference sequence). The CDR3 protein is CASKQGWGQVDEQFF.

V usage is TRBV12-3 or TRBV12-4 and J usage is TRBJ1-2; TCRdb names TRBD1, which stays unverified in the absence of DNA. CDR3 length: 16 residues. The CDR3 here is CASSLPGQDAHYGYTF.

V and J are TRBV5-1 and TRBJ2-7; lacking DNA, the TRBD1 call made by TCRdb goes unchecked. Germline loops: CDR1 SGHRS, CDR2 YFSETQ. CDR3 length: 14 residues. CDR3 residues: CASSLVQGAYEQYF.

The rearrangement uses TRBV4-3 and TRBJ2-3; TCRdb's assignment of TRBD1 cannot be checked, as there is no DNA. CDR3 length equals 18 residues. CDR1 LGHNA and CDR2 YSLEER come from the germline V gene. The CDR3 loop reads CASSHLWQTGANPDTQYF.

The chain joins TRBV6-1 to TRBJ1-4. The germline V gene has CDR1 MNHNS and CDR2 SASEGT. The CDR3 length is 14 residues. CDR3 residues: CASSDRTVDEKLFF.

The gene calls are TRBV4-2 and TRBJ1-2. The germline gives CDR1 LGHNA, CDR2 YNFKEQ. The length of the CDR3 is 13 residues. The CDR3 region is CASTPSRPYGYTF.

J is TRBJ1-5 and V is TRBV29-1. The CDR3 is 11 amino acids. Germline V gives CDR1 SQVTM, CDR2 ANQGSEA. The CDR3 is CSVGSNQPQHF.

The rearrangement joins TRBV20-1 to TRBJ1-5; TCRdb calls TRBD1, which cannot be checked without DNA. This CDR3 has 14 residues. Per the germline V gene, CDR1 is DFQATT and CDR2 is SNEGSKA (reference sequence). The CDR3 sequence: CSARAPRGNQPQHF.

This CDR3 reads CASSPLTGGTYGYTF. V gene TRBV4-2 combines with J gene TRBJ1-2; TCRdb calls TRBD1, which cannot be checked without DNA. Germline V CDR1 and CDR2: LGHNA, YNFKEQ. The CDR3 contains 15 residues.

The rearrangement joins TRBV7-2 to TRBJ2-3; TCRdb proposes TRBD1, but this gene call is untestable without DNA. CDR1 is SGHTA and CDR2 is FQGNSA in the germline V gene. The CDR3 covers 15 residues. The CDR3 is CASSLFEGTADTQYF.